These T cell receptor beta chains were read from a single sample in a study of OX40 agonist ivuxolimab in advanced cancers. TCRdb's table, derived via immunoSEQ multiplex PCR, lists solely in-frame clones and lacks some. Among approximately 70,000 clones, about 84% were seen once, and the ten largest hold 6% to 7.5%. The source was CD4+ or CD8+ T cells sorted from blood, collected in a trial of the OX40 agonist ivuxolimab. The origin of the receptors is an adult with an advanced solid tumor such as melanoma, head and neck, liver or kidney cancer. Each CDR3 is given with its conserved first and last residue. Each record gives: V gene, CDR3 protein.

V gene: TRBV4-3; CDR3 protein: CASSAGTGAGNTIYF
V gene: TRBV5-4; CDR3 protein: CASSSGRQDKSYEQYF
V gene: TRBV6-5; CDR3 protein: CASSYSRQAPYSPLHF
V gene: TRBV6-4; CDR3 protein: CASSAWSTNSGANVLTF
V gene: TRBV19; CDR3 protein: CASSIQEGGNQPQHF
V gene: TRBV11-1; CDR3 protein: CASSLASNYEQYF
V gene: TRBV28; CDR3 protein: CASTLSGTSTDTQYF
V gene: TRBV28; CDR3 protein: CASSLVQDYGYTF
V gene: TRBV5-1; CDR3 protein: CASSPGWGQSAQPQHF
V gene: TRBV5-1; CDR3 protein: CASSKGDRDQETQYF
V gene: TRBV28; CDR3 protein: CASRSGGRYQPQHF
V gene: TRBV9; CDR3 protein: CASSQSTGMNTEAFF
V gene: TRBV18; CDR3 protein: CASSLSTEKNSPLHF
V gene: TRBV21-1; CDR3 protein: CASSRAGTSGRAGLMDTQYF
V gene: TRBV7-2; CDR3 protein: CASRAGTGNTEAFF
V gene: TRBV19; CDR3 protein: CASTGSGNTGELFF
V gene: TRBV15; CDR3 protein: CATSTHELQAGSDTGELFF
V gene: TRBV2; CDR3 protein: CASSEGTSLYGYTF
V gene: TRBV4-1; CDR3 protein: CASSPVEGGETQYF
V gene: TRBV5-6; CDR3 protein: CASSLLDSGNYGYTF
V gene: TRBV5-1; CDR3 protein: CASSLNAGGADTQYF
V gene: TRBV6-6; CDR3 protein: CASSYGALSYNEQFF
V gene: TRBV7-9; CDR3 protein: CASSLVGEQETQYF
V gene: TRBV2; CDR3 protein: CASSEASPNQPQHF
V gene: TRBV6-5; CDR3 protein: CASSQNTGQETQYF
V gene: TRBV10-3; CDR3 protein: CAISESTADQPQHF
V gene: TRBV19; CDR3 protein: CASTPFRVSATGELFF
V gene: TRBV4-1; CDR3 protein: CASSQRGFLTDTQYF
V gene: TRBV7-9; CDR3 protein: CASSLVLTGAYEQYF
V gene: TRBV10-3; CDR3 protein: CAVLAGGYEQYF
V gene: TRBV6-5; CDR3 protein: CASSSTSGGSAQYF
V gene: TRBV5-5; CDR3 protein: CASSRDWYRDTEAFF
V gene: TRBV7-9; CDR3 protein: CASSSSDRGLTNEKLFF
V gene: TRBV7-8; CDR3 protein: CASSLVGLARHEQYF
V gene: TRBV7-8; CDR3 protein: CASSLYSANTGELFF
V gene: TRBV5-1; CDR3 protein: CASSPGLQRVSYEQYF
V gene: TRBV29-1; CDR3 protein: CSVESEGDTSYGYTF
V gene: TRBV7-6; CDR3 protein: CASRLSLGVTEAFF
V gene: TRBV4-3; CDR3 protein: CASSQTLWQANSPLHF
V gene: TRBV28; CDR3 protein: CASKGGARNQPQHF
V gene: TRBV28; CDR3 protein: CASSFRGVWYNSPLHF
V gene: TRBV19; CDR3 protein: CASSGHGGSYNEQFF
V gene: TRBV2; CDR3 protein: CASSESVGTGNQPQHF
V gene: TRBV7-2; CDR3 protein: CASSLHNNQPQHF
V gene: TRBV6-4; CDR3 protein: CASIRGNYGYTF
V gene: TRBV7-8; CDR3 protein: CASSLRLAGPGELFF
V gene: TRBV5-4; CDR3 protein: CASSLGSGGRTDTQYF
V gene: TRBV7-9; CDR3 protein: CASSLGRSNTGELFF